This passage covers 29 T cell receptor beta chains from one sample sequenced in a study of blood T cell repertoires in COVID-19. Some clones are missing from TCRdb's copy, which holds only in-frame ones; the method was immunoSEQ multiplex PCR. The data show 450,000 or so clones, less than 95% seen once. Material: PBMCs or T cells enriched from blood (not recorded which). These receptors came from a man between 18 and 29 years old who had recovered from COVID-19.

The chain uses TRBV5-6 and TRBJ1-5, with D tentatively TRBD1 (5 bases). The CDR3 extends over 16 amino acids. Germline CDR1 is SGHDT and CDR2 is YYEEEE. Between the trimmed V and J ends, which lost 4 bases and 11 bases, there was a span of 25 bases. CDR3 nucleotide sequence: TGTGCCAGCAGCCGTGGGAGCGGGACGGTGCCTTCGGCCCAGCATTTT. Its translation: CASSRGSGTVPSAQHF.

The chain is built from TRBV20-1 and TRBJ1-5; the D gene is possibly TRBD1 (6 bases). V dropped 3 bases and J dropped 1 base, with 13 bases sitting between them. CDR1 and CDR2 from the germline V gene are DFQATT and SNEGSKA (reference sequence). The CDR3 is 15 residues long. In DNA, the CDR3 is TGCAGTGCTAGTACCCAGGGGCAAAGCAATCAGCCCCAGCATTTT. Encoded protein: CSASTQGQSNQPQHF.

The rearrangement uses TRBV10-3 and TRBJ1-5, with D perhaps TRBD1 (5 bases). Germline CDR1 reads ENHRY; CDR2 reads SYGVKD. Trimming left V 7 bases short and J 2 bases short, with 12 bases between. The CDR3 spans 14 residues. The CDR3 nucleotides are TGTGCCATCAACGAAGGGGTGGGCAATCAGCCCCAGCATTTT. Protein: CAINEGVGNQPQHF.

This sequence joins TRBV24-1 and TRBJ2-1; the D is unclear. There are 13 residues in the CDR3. From germline, CDR1 is KGHDR and CDR2 SFDVKD. Trimming took off 4 bases at V and 6 bases at J, with 9 bases between the two ends. DNA for the CDR3: TGTGCCACCAGTGAGGGCTCCCTCAATGAGCAGTTCTTC. Translation: CATSEGSLNEQFF.

This chain uses TRBV5-1 with TRBJ2-3; 7 bases fit TRBD2. The trim removed 0 bases at V and 2 bases at J, leaving 6 bases unmatched. The CDR3 length is 16 residues. Germline CDR1 reads SGHRS; CDR2 reads YFSETQ. The CDR3 DNA sequence: TGCGCCAGCAGCTTGGGCGGGAGAAGGGCCACAGATACGCAGTATTTT. Translation: CASSLGGRRATDTQYF.

The genes are TRBV5-1 and TRBJ2-3; maybe TRBD1 (6 bases). CDR1 is SGHRS, CDR2 YFSETQ, per germline. Trimming pared 2 bases from V and 3 bases from J, leaving 10 bases between. This CDR3 is built from 14 residues. As DNA, the CDR3 is TGCGCCAGCAGCTTCCGGCAGGGGACAGATACGCAGTATTTT. Translated, it gives CASSFRQGTDTQYF.

This clone was seen once. The V and J genes are TRBV28 and TRBJ1-1; 7 nucleotides line up with TRBD1. The CDR3 covers 13 residues. Trimming took 6 bases from V and 9 from J; bases not matched to a gene: 10. CDR1 is MDHEN, CDR2 SYDVKM, per germline. CDR3 coding DNA: TGTGCCAGCAGGTCGAGGGGGCGCATCCAAGCTTTCTTT. This sequence encodes CASRSRGRIQAFF.

The chain uses TRBV5-1 and TRBJ2-7, with D possibly TRBD1 on 5 matching bases. Germline CDR1 reads SGHRS; CDR2 reads YFSETQ. Trimming removed 1 base from V and 2 bases from J, with 10 bases in between. The CDR3 consists of 14 residues. CDR3 sequence (DNA): TGCGCCAGCAGCTTGTGGCAGGGAACCTACGAGCAGTACTTC. Its protein product is CASSLWQGTYEQYF.

This rearrangement joins TRBV18 to TRBJ2-4; TRBD2 aligns across 8 bases. V was clipped by 3 bases and J by 9 bases; unmatched bases: 10. CDR1 KGHSH and CDR2 LQKENI come from the germline V gene. This CDR3 has 15 amino acids. This CDR3 reads CASSPNPERGSIQYF. In nucleotides, the CDR3 is TGTGCCAGCTCACCTAATCCCGAGCGGGGGAGCATTCAGTACTTC.

This chain joins TRBV30 and TRBJ2-7; possible D gene TRBD2, 5 bases. CDR3 size: 13 residues. The germline gives CDR1 GTSNPN, CDR2 SVGIG (reference sequence). Trimming removed 6 bases from V and 6 bases from J, with 18 bases in between. CDR3 nucleotides: TGTGCCTGCAGAGGTAGCGCGGCGGGCGAGCAGTACTTC. Amino acids: CACRGSAAGEQYF. Variable domain in full (rest from reference TRBV30 and TRBJ2-7): SQTIHQWPATLVQPVGSPLSLECTVEGTSNPNLYWYRQAAGRGLQLLFYSVGIGQISSEVPQNLSASRPQDRQFILSSKKLLLSDSGFYLCACRGSAAGEQYFGPGTRLTVT.

The rearrangement uses TRBV6-5 and TRBJ1-2, with 9 bases fitting TRBD1. V gave up 6 bases and J gave up 3 bases; unmatched junction bases: 5. CDR1 and CDR2 (germline): MNHEY, SVGAGI. The CDR3 totals 14 residues. The CDR3: CASRPGQGDYGYTF. CDR3 nucleotides: TGTGCCAGCAGGCCGGGACAGGGCGACTATGGCTACACCTTC.

The V gene is TRBV5-1, the J gene TRBJ2-1; 7 bases line up with TRBD2. V trimming: 0 bases; J trimming: 3 bases; junction bases outside the gene matches: 3. The germline V gene has CDR1 SGHRS and CDR2 YFSETQ. This CDR3 region has 15 residues. The CDR3 DNA reads TGCGCCAGCAGCTTGGATGGGACTAACTACAATGAGCAGTTCTTC. Amino acid sequence: CASSLDGTNYNEQFF. Complete variable domain (other parts from reference TRBV5-1 and TRBJ2-1): KAGVTQTPRYLIKTRGQQVTLSCSPISGHRSVSWYQQTPGQGLQFLFEYFSETQRNKGNFPGRFSGRQFSNSRSEMNVSTLELGDSALYLCASSLDGTNYNEQFFGPGTRLTVL.

V is TRBV6-6 and J is TRBJ2-2, with 7 nucleotides matching TRBD2. This CDR3 has 15 amino acids. In germline, CDR1 is MNHNY, CDR2 SVGAGI (reference sequence). The V segment lost 4 bases and the J segment 4 bases; nucleotides outside the gene matches: 6. Written as DNA, the CDR3 is TGTGCCAGCAGTTCGTTAGCGGGTTCCACCGGGGAGCTGTTTTTT. It encodes CASSSLAGSTGELFF.

The V and J genes are TRBV7-9 and TRBJ2-3; D unresolved. The CDR3 is 16 amino acids. CDR1 and CDR2 (germline): SEHNR, FQNEAQ (reference sequence). Trimming removed 6 bases from V and 0 bases from J, with 16 bases in between. CDR3 DNA sequence: TGTGCCAGCAGACAAGTCCCCTCATTTAGCACAGATACGCAGTATTTT. It encodes CASRQVPSFSTDTQYF.

Written as DNA, the CDR3 is TGTGCCAGCTCACCATTAGCAGCCTCTGGAAACACCATATATTTT. Its protein is CASSPLAASGNTIYF. The V call is TRBV18, the J call TRBJ1-3, with no clear D. The CDR3 is 15 amino acids. Trimming cost V 2 bases and J 0 bases, with 8 bases left between them. CDR1 and CDR2 (germline): KGHSH, LQKENI.

The chain carries TRBV9 and TRBJ1-1, with a weak D call TRBD1 (6 bases). From germline, CDR1 is SGDLS and CDR2 YYNGEE. The ends were cut back, 3 bases at V and 1 base at J, with 13 bases in the middle. This CDR3 spans 15 amino acids. As DNA, the CDR3 is TGTGCCAGCAGCGGGCTAGGGACACAGAACACTGAAGCTTTCTTT. Its protein product is CASSGLGTQNTEAFF.

This clone was recorded once. The rearrangement uses TRBV11-2 and TRBJ2-7; D uncertain. Germline CDR1 reads SGHAT; CDR2 reads FQNNGV. The CDR3 contains 13 residues. Trimming took off 0 bases at V and 2 bases at J, with 5 bases between the two ends. CDR3: CASSLDPTYEQYF. The CDR3 DNA follows: TGTGCCAGCAGCTTAGACCCCACCTACGAGCAGTACTTC.

The J gene is TRBJ1-1, the V gene TRBV24-1; D is unclear. V was trimmed by 9 bases and J by 10 bases, leaving 5 bases between them. Germline V gene sequence: CDR1 KGHDR, CDR2 SFDVKD. The CDR3 is made up of 8 amino acids. CDR3 bases: TGTGCCACCCAATCAGCTTTCTTT. Residues: CATQSAFF.

V and J are TRBV19 and TRBJ1-1; 9 nucleotides agree with TRBD1. The V and J ends lost 4 bases and 3 bases, in that order; junction bases with no gene match: 12. Germline V gives CDR1 LNHDA, CDR2 SQIVND (reference sequence). The CDR3 loop spans 17 amino acids. The CDR3 spells CASSRSRTGEFHTEAFF. CDR3 sequence (DNA): TGTGCCAGTAGTAGGTCCAGGACAGGGGAGTTTCACACTGAAGCTTTCTTT.

This clone was observed a handful of times. This chain links TRBV5-1 with TRBJ2-7, with TRBD2 matching over 8 bases. With V trimmed by 5 bases and J by 0 bases, 13 bases remained unmatched. The CDR3 extends over 17 amino acids. Germline CDR1 SGHRS, CDR2 YFSETQ. The CDR3 DNA sequence: TGCGCCAGCAGTGGGCAGCGGGAGAAAAAGAGCTCCTACGAGCAGTACTTC. This translates into CASSGQREKKSSYEQYF.

The V gene is TRBV27, the J gene TRBJ2-7; 7 positions agree with TRBD1. From germline, CDR1 is MNHEY and CDR2 SMNVEV (reference sequence). The CDR3 is made up of 13 amino acids. The V gene end was trimmed by 5 bases and the J gene end by 5 bases; junction bases not matched to a gene: 6. In nucleotides, the CDR3 is TGTGCCAGCAGTATCGACAGGGCCCACGAGCAGTACTTC. Protein: CASSIDRAHEQYF.

The V gene is TRBV28, the J gene TRBJ1-1, with no clear D. CDR3 length: 13 residues. With 1 base removed from V and 9 bases from J, the gap between germline ends came to 12 bases. Germline V CDR1 and CDR2: MDHEN, SYDVKM. CDR3 amino acids: CASSLSGRSKAFF. The CDR3 DNA sequence: TGTGCCAGCAGTTTATCCGGGAGGTCAAAAGCTTTCTTT.

The chain links TRBV19 to TRBJ2-7; 11 bases match TRBD2. Per germline, CDR1 LNHDA and CDR2 SQIVND (reference sequence). Germline trimming cut 6 bases from V and 2 bases from J; bases unmatched to any gene: 3. The CDR3 consists of 14 residues. CDR3 nucleotide sequence: TGTGCCAGTAGACGACTAGCGGGAACCTACGAGCAGTACTTC. It is translated as CASRRLAGTYEQYF.

This chain uses TRBV5-1 with TRBJ1-4; D unclear. The CDR3 loop spans 18 amino acids. Germline lookup yields CDR1 SGHRS and CDR2 YFSETQ. The V end was cut by 2 bases, the J end by 0 bases, with 17 bases between. The CDR3 coding sequence is TGCGCCAGCAGCTTCGGTCTCCGATCACCTGCAACTAATGAAAAACTGTTTTTT. Translated, it gives CASSFGLRSPATNEKLFF. Using reference TRBV5-1 and TRBJ1-4 for the parts outside the CDR3, the full variable domain is KAGVTQTPRYLIKTRGQQVTLSCSPISGHRSVSWYQQTPGQGLQFLFEYFSETQRNKGNFPGRFSGRQFSNSRSEMNVSTLELGDSALYLCASSFGLRSPATNEKLFFGSGTQLSVL.

The chain uses TRBV30 and TRBJ1-1; possible D gene TRBD1, 6 bases. The CDR3 has 12 residues. The germline CDR1 and CDR2 sequences are GTSNPN and SVGIG (reference sequence). The CDR3 sequence is CAMGGASTEAFF. The CDR3 DNA follows: TGTGCAATGGGGGGGGCAAGCACTGAAGCTTTCTTT.

The chain has TRBV10-3 and TRBJ1-1, with 9 bases fitting TRBD1. V dropped 6 bases and J dropped 4; count of bases not matched to a gene: 6. CDR1 ENHRY and CDR2 SYGVKD come from the germline V gene. CDR3 size: 14 residues. In DNA form, the CDR3 reads TGTGCCATCAGATGGGACAGGGTAGGCACTGAAGCTTTCTTT. Amino acid sequence: CAIRWDRVGTEAFF.

The chain has TRBV18 and TRBJ1-5; possible D gene TRBD1, 6 bases. Germline V lookup: CDR1 KGHSH, CDR2 LQKENI. This CDR3 spans 12 amino acids. The V end was cut by 6 bases, the J end by 7 bases, with 10 bases between. The CDR3 loop reads CASSPGAQPQHF. CDR3 sequence (DNA): TGTGCCAGCTCCCCAGGGGCCCAGCCCCAGCATTTT.

This clone has only one observation. This chain connects TRBV4-1 to TRBJ1-2; D unclear. Germline CDR1 MGHRA, CDR2 YSYEKL. This CDR3 contains 14 residues. Trimming stripped 1 base from V and 6 bases from J, with 12 bases between. For the CDR3, the DNA is TGCGCCAGCAGCCAAGTTTCGGGGAGTAATGGCTACACCTTC. Translated: CASSQVSGSNGYTF.

The CDR3 protein is CASSPRRSRYNEQFF. The CDR3 region has the DNA TGTGCCAGCAGCCCCAGACGTTCCAGGTACAATGAGCAGTTCTTC. This chain connects TRBV13 to TRBJ2-1; D not certain. Trimming stripped 5 bases from V and 4 bases from J, with 15 bases between. In germline, CDR1 is PRHDT, CDR2 FYEKMQ (reference sequence). The CDR3 runs to 15 residues.